The T cell receptor (beta chain) described here comes from a study of T cell responses to AZD1222 COVID-19 vaccine. Study-wide context: Pooled samples include second doses given at about 4 or 12 weeks.

Concerning this clone itself: Its antigen remains unidentified.

General study findings and limits: Clonal diversity may have been underestimated in mostly white British donors. As reported, nearly half of all spike-specific TCRs target variant regions that are unmutated.

Data came from immunoSEQ multiplex PCR; TCRdb stores just in-frame clones and leaves some out. The top ten clones hold about 12% of a sample with tens of thousands of clones, approximately 81% of them seen once. CDR3 length equals 14 residues. V lost 9 bases and J lost 1, with 13 bases in between. Germline V gene lookup returns CDR1 SGHNT and CDR2 YYREEE (reference sequence). J is TRBJ2-2 and V is TRBV5-4, with D possibly being TRBD1 (6 bases). The receptor was isolated from an adult in good health. The input for sequencing was peripheral blood, taken on day 0 of AZD1222 vaccination. Here the CDR3 DNA reads TGTGCCATCGCCCAGGGGCTGAACACCGGGGAGCTGTTTTTT. It codes for CAIAQGLNTGELFF. The full variable domain, rest sourced from reference TRBV5-4 and TRBJ2-2, is ETGVTQSPTHLIKTRGQQVTLRCSSQSGHNTVSWYQQALGQGPQFIFQYYREEENGRGNFPPRFSGLQFPNYSSELNVNALELDDSALYLCAIAQGLNTGELFFGEGSRLTVL.